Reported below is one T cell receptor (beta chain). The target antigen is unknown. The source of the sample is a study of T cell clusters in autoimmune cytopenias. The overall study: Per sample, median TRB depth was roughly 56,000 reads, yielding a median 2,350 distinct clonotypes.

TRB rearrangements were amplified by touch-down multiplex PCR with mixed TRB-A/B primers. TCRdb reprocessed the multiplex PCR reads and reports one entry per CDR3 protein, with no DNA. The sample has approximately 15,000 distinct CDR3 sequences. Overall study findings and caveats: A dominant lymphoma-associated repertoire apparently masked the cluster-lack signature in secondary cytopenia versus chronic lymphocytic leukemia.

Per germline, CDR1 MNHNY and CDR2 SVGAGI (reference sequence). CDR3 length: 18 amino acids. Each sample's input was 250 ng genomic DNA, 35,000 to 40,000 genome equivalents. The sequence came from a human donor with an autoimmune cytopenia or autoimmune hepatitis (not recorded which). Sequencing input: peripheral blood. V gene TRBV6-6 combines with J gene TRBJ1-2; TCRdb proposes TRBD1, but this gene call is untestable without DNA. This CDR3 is CASSYHQLTGALNYGYTF.